These 18 T cell receptor beta chains were sequenced from one sample in a study of blood T cell repertoires in COVID-19. Only in-frame clones appear in the TCRdb table, and some are missing; sequencing was by immunoSEQ multiplex PCR. The sample contains about 330,000 clones, 80% to 90% of which appear only once. Sequenced: PBMCs or T cells enriched from blood (not recorded which). The receptors were sampled from a young man who had recovered from COVID-19.

V and J are TRBV4-1 and TRBJ2-5; possibly TRBD1 for D (5 bases). The CDR3 covers 14 residues. Germline V CDR1 and CDR2: MGHRA, YSYEKL. Deletions cut 1 base from V and 6 bases from J, with 12 bases between. The DNA for the CDR3 is TGCGCCAGCAGCCAAGGTCCGACAGTAAAGACCCAGTACTTC. This translates into CASSQGPTVKTQYF.

The genes are TRBV24-1 and TRBJ2-7, with D perhaps matching TRBD1 (6 bases). CDR1 and CDR2 from the germline V gene are KGHDR and SFDVKD. The CDR3 has 13 amino acids. Trimming stripped 5 bases from V and 5 bases from J, with 12 bases between. The CDR3 coding sequence is TGTGCCACCAGTGGGGGGCCAGGGGACGAGCAGTACTTC. Its protein is CATSGGPGDEQYF.

V gene TRBV28 combines with J gene TRBJ2-2; 14 bases align to TRBD2. The trim removed 5 bases at V and 3 bases at J, leaving 5 bases unmatched. The length of the CDR3 is 17 residues. Germline values: CDR1 MDHEN, CDR2 SYDVKM. The CDR3: CASSPGLAGGYTGELFF. As DNA, the CDR3 is TGTGCCAGCAGTCCCGGACTAGCGGGGGGTTACACCGGGGAGCTGTTTTTT.

CDR3 DNA: TGTGCCAGCGGGGCTGGGGACAGTCATTCACCCCTCCACTTT. This gives the protein CASGAGDSHSPLHF. The V and J genes are TRBV9 and TRBJ1-6; 7 positions agree with TRBD1. The length of the CDR3 is 14 residues. Germline lookup yields CDR1 SGDLS and CDR2 YYNGEE. V trimming: 7 bases; J trimming: 8 bases; junction bases outside the gene matches: 9.

This clone was observed a few times. The chain couples TRBV4-2 to TRBJ2-7, with a weak D call TRBD2 (7 bases). The CDR3 runs to 14 residues. Germline loops: CDR1 LGHNA, CDR2 YNFKEQ. V shed 4 bases and J shed 4 bases, with 14 bases lying between them. Here the CDR3 reads CASSPLGGQYEQYF. CDR3 coding DNA: TGTGCCAGCAGCCCTTTGGGGGGGCAGTACGAGCAGTACTTC.

The chain has TRBV19 and TRBJ2-4, with 8 bases aligning to TRBD2. V lost 6 bases, J lost 2 bases, and 9 bases stayed unmatched. The CDR3 has 16 amino acids. CDR1 and CDR2 (germline): LNHDA, SQIVND (reference sequence). CDR3 DNA sequence: TGTGCCAGTAGGCCCGGGACTAGTGCGACCAAAAACATTCAGTACTTC. Translating gives CASRPGTSATKNIQYF.

This chain joins TRBV3-1 (or the pseudogene TRBV3-2) and TRBJ1-6, with 9 nucleotides matching TRBD1. The germline gives CDR1 LGHDT, CDR2 YNNKEL (reference sequence). Trimming cost V 6 bases and J 7 bases; bases outside gene matches: 13. This CDR3 spans 17 amino acids. The CDR3 coding sequence is TGTGCCAGCAGTCTTATGCCTTCCGGGACAGGGAATTCACCCCTCCACTTT. Its translation: CASSLMPSGTGNSPLHF.

This clone came up a few times. The V call is TRBV9, the J call TRBJ2-2, with a possible D match to TRBD1 (6 bases). The CDR3 is made up of 15 amino acids. The germline V and J ends were trimmed by 0 bases and 3 bases, with 9 bases remaining between them. The germline gives CDR1 SGDLS, CDR2 YYNGEE. The CDR3 region has the DNA TGTGCCAGCAGCGTAGCTCCAGGGGACACCGGGGAGCTGTTTTTT. Translated, it gives CASSVAPGDTGELFF.

The J gene is TRBJ2-3, the V gene TRBV10-3; 8 positions agree with TRBD2. CDR1 and CDR2 (germline): ENHRY, SYGVKD. After removal of 7 bases from V and 4 bases from J, the junction contained 7 bases not matched to a gene. The CDR3 contains 14 residues. The CDR3 is CAIKPPGGSDTQYF. The CDR3 DNA follows: TGTGCCATCAAACCCCCGGGGGGGTCAGATACGCAGTATTTT.

V gene TRBV9 combines with J gene TRBJ2-3; no firm D call. Germline lookup yields CDR1 SGDLS and CDR2 YYNGEE. This CDR3 spans 16 amino acids. V gave up 1 base and J gave up 0 bases, with 12 bases separating them. CDR3 sequence reads: CASSVTLASSTDTQYF. The CDR3 nucleotides read TGTGCCAGCAGCGTAACTTTAGCCTCTAGCACAGATACGCAGTATTTT.

V is TRBV3-1 (or the pseudogene TRBV3-2) and J is TRBJ2-5, with D uncertain. Germline values: CDR1 LGHDT, CDR2 YNNKEL (reference sequence). The CDR3 is 12 residues long. Trimming removed 1 base at V and 4 bases at J, with 4 bases between. CDR3 in amino acids: CASSQVAETQYF. The CDR3 DNA reads TGTGCCAGCAGCCAAGTAGCAGAGACCCAGTACTTC.

This clone appeared once. This sequence joins TRBV12-3 or TRBV12-4 and TRBJ1-1; D not resolved. V was pared by 6 bases and J by 11 bases, with 13 bases between. CDR3 length: 11 residues. The CDR3 bases are TGTGCCAGCAGCTTTACCCTGGAGGCTTTCTTT. This codes for CASSFTLEAFF.

The chain couples TRBV9 to TRBJ2-2; a possible D gene is TRBD2 (5 bases). The CDR3 is made up of 16 amino acids. V was clipped by 0 bases and J by 1 base, with 10 bases between them. The germline V gene encodes CDR1 SGDLS and CDR2 YYNGEE. DNA of the CDR3: TGTGCCAGCAGCGTAGACGCCAGCGGGAACACCGGGGAGCTGTTTTTT. This translates into CASSVDASGNTGELFF.

As to this clone: Distinct nucleotide sequences in the sample also encode this CDR3. The chain couples TRBV18 to TRBJ2-5, with 7 nucleotides matching TRBD1. The ends lost 3 bases at V and 2 bases at J; junction bases unmatched: 3. Germline lookup yields CDR1 KGHSH and CDR2 LQKENI. The CDR3 contains 14 residues. The CDR3 sequence is CASSPRDSQETQYF. In nucleotides, the CDR3 is TGTGCCAGCTCACCTAGGGACAGTCAAGAGACCCAGTACTTC. Full variable domain (rest looked up from reference TRBV18 and TRBJ2-5): NAGVMQNPRHLVRRRGQEARLRCSPMKGHSHVYWYRQLPEEGLKFMVYLQKENIIDESGMPKERFSAEFPKEGPSILRIQQVVRGDSAAYFCASSPRDSQETQYFGPGTRLLVL.

V gene TRBV18 combines with J gene TRBJ1-1, with TRBD1 as a possible D gene (5 bases). The CDR3 runs 15 residues. The germline V gene encodes CDR1 KGHSH and CDR2 LQKENI. V was shortened by 2 bases and J by 1 base, with 11 bases between the two germline ends. CDR3 protein: CASSPWGEKNTEAFF. CDR3 sequence (DNA): TGTGCCAGCTCACCATGGGGGGAAAAGAACACTGAAGCTTTCTTT.

This rearrangement joins TRBV14 to TRBJ2-2; 7 positions match TRBD1. This CDR3 comprises 16 residues. Germline CDR1 and CDR2: SGHDN and FVKESK. V dropped 1 base and J dropped 5; count of bases not matched to a gene: 7. The CDR3 DNA reads TGTGCCAGCAGCCAAGGAGGGACAGTAATAACCGGGGAGCTGTTTTTT. As protein: CASSQGGTVITGELFF.

The DNA of the CDR3 is TGTGCCAGCAGGACCCGGGCCTCCAAGTGGAGGCGTTTAACCCCCGGGGAGCTGTTTTTT. It is translated as CASRTRASKWRRLTPGELFF. The chain links TRBV11-3 to TRBJ2-2, with D tentatively TRBD2 (5 bases). This CDR3 contains 20 residues. The V end lost 6 bases, the J end lost 6 bases, and 32 bases lay between the germline ends. Germline CDR1 is SGHNT and CDR2 is YENEEA. The variable domain in full, completed from reference TRBV11-3 and TRBJ2-2, reads EAGVVQSPRYKIIEKKQPVAFWCNPISGHNTLYWYLQNLGQGPELLIRYENEEAVDDSQLPKDRFSAERLKGVDSTLKIQPAELGDSAVYLCASRTRASKWRRLTPGELFFGEGSRLTVL.

V and J are TRBV11-2 and TRBJ1-2; D may be TRBD1 (6 bases). Deletions cut 4 bases from V and 6 bases from J, with 21 bases between. This CDR3 contains 16 residues. Germline-derived CDR1 and CDR2 are SGHAT and FQNNGV. As DNA, the CDR3 is TGTGCCAGCAGCTCACATGGGGGCCCTCCACGGGATGGCTACACCTTC. Translating gives CASSSHGGPPRDGYTF.